This TCR beta chain was recovered during a study of long-term antiretroviral therapy in people with HIV. Survey-level immunoSEQ v3.0 assays were run. The protocol was immunoSEQ multiplex PCR, while the TCRdb copy is restricted to in-frame clones and leaves out a portion. The profile shows about 12,000 clones, approximately 79% of them singletons. Comment on this clone: What it recognizes is unknown.

Study results and limitations: Patients on ART gained diversity, which nonetheless stayed below transplant donor controls.

Sequencing used unsorted PBMCs, obtained 0.8 years before starting antiretroviral therapy. This sequence originates from a middle-aged woman with HIV.

The CDR3 coding sequence is TGTGCCAGCAGACCACAGGGGAGCGGTACAGATACGCAGTATTTT. It yields the protein CASRPQGSGTDTQYF. The chain combines TRBV4-2 with TRBJ2-3; the match to TRBD1 covers 7 bases. Losses at the gene ends were 6 bases for V and 3 bases for J; bases not matched to a gene: 9. This CDR3 has 15 amino acids. Germline lookup yields CDR1 LGHNA and CDR2 YNFKEQ.